The T cell receptor (beta chain) under discussion was sequenced for a study of blood T cell repertoires in COVID-19. Whole-study context: PBMCs, B-cell-depleted T cells, or T cells were the source of the cDNA or gDNA that made up the material.

The CDR3 runs 15 residues. The junction had 6 bases not matched to a gene; V was cut back by 6 bases and J by 4 bases. Germline assignment: CDR1 KGHSH and CDR2 LQKENI. TCRdb's copy holds only in-frame clones and misses some; the assay was immunoSEQ multiplex PCR. In the table there are 150,000 to 200,000 clones, around four fifths of which are singletons. This TCR was sampled from a woman aged 80 or over with COVID-19, enrolled during active disease. The sequenced sample consisted of peripheral blood. The V gene is TRBV18, the J gene TRBJ1-4; 9 bases agree with TRBD1. Here the CDR3 reads CASSRRDRVNEKLFF. In DNA, the CDR3 is TGTGCCAGCTCTCGCCGGGACAGGGTTAATGAAAAACTGTTTTTT. Based on the CDR3 plus reference TRBV18 and TRBJ1-4, the full variable domain is NAGVMQNPRHLVRRRGQEARLRCSPMKGHSHVYWYRQLPEEGLKFMVYLQKENIIDESGMPKERFSAEFPKEGPSILRIQQVVRGDSAAYFCASSRRDRVNEKLFFGSGTQLSVL.